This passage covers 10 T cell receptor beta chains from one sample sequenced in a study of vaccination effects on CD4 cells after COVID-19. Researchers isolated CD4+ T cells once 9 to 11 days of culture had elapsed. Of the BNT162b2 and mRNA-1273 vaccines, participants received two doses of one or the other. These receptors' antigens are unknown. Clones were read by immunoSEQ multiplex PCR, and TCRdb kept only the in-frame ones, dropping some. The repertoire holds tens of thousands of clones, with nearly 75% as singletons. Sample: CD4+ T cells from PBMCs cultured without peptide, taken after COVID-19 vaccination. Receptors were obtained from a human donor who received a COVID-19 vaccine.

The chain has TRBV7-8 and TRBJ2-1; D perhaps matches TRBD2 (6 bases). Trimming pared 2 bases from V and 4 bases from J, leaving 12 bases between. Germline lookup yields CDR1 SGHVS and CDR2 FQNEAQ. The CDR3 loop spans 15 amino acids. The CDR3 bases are TGTGCCAGCAGCTTACTGGCCGGAGGGTACAATGAGCAGTTCTTC. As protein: CASSLLAGGYNEQFF. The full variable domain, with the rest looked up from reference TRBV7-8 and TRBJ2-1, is GAGVSQSPRYKVAKRGQDVALRCDPISGHVSLFWYQQALGQGPEFLTYFQNEAQLDKSGLPSDRFFAERPEGSVSTLKIQRTQQEDSAVYLCASSLLAGGYNEQFFGPGTRLTVL.

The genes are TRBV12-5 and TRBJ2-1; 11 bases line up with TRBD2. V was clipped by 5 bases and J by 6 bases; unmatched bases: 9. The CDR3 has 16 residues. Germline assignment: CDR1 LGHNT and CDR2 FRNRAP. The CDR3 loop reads CASGPPASGGLNEQFF. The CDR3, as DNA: TGTGCTAGTGGTCCGCCCGCTAGCGGGGGGCTCAATGAGCAGTTCTTC.

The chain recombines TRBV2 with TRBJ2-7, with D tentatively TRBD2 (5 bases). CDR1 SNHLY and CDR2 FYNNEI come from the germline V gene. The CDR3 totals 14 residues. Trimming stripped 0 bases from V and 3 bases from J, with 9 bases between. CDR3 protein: CASSEAGEGYEQYV. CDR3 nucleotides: TGTGCCAGCAGTGAAGCCGGTGAGGGCTACGAGCAGTACGTC.

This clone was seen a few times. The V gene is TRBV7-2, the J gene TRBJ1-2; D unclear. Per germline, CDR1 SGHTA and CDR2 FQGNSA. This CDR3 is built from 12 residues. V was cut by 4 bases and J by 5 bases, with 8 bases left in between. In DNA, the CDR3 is TGTGCCAGCAGCTCAGATGGGTATGGCTACACCTTC. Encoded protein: CASSSDGYGYTF. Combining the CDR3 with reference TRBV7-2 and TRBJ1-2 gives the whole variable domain GAGVSQSPSNKVTEKGKDVELRCDPISGHTALYWYRQSLGQGLEFLIYFQGNSAPDKSGLPSDRFSAERTGGSVSTLTIQRTQQEDSAVYLCASSSDGYGYTFGSGTRLTVV.

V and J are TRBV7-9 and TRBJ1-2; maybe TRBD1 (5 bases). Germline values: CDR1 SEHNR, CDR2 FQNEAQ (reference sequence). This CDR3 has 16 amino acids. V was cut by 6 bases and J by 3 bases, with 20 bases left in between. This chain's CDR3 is CASSQHVTGAHYGYTF. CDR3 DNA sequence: TGTGCCAGCAGTCAGCACGTCACAGGTGCCCACTATGGCTACACCTTC.

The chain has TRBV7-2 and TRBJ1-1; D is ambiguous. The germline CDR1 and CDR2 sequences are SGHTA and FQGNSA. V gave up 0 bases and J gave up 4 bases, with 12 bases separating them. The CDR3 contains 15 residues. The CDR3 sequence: CASSLASPTPTEAFF. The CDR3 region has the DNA TGTGCCAGCAGCTTAGCGTCTCCAACACCCACTGAAGCTTTCTTT. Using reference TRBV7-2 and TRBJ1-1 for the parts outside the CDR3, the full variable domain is GAGVSQSPSNKVTEKGKDVELRCDPISGHTALYWYRQSLGQGLEFLIYFQGNSAPDKSGLPSDRFSAERTGGSVSTLTIQRTQQEDSAVYLCASSLASPTPTEAFFGQGTRLTVV.

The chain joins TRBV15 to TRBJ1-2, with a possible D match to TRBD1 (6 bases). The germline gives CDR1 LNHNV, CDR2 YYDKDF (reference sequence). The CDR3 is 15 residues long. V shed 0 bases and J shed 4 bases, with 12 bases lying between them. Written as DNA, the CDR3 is TGTGCCACCAGCAGAGATCGGGGGACACCCTATGGCTACACCTTC. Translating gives CATSRDRGTPYGYTF.

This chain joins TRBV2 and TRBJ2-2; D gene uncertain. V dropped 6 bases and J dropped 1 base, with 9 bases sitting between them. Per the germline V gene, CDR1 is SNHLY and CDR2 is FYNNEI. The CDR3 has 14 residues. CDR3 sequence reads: CASSRDRNTGELFF. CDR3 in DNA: TGTGCCAGCAGCAGAGACCGGAACACCGGGGAGCTGTTTTTT. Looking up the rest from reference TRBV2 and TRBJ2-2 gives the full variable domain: EPEVTQTPSHQVTQMGQEVILRCVPISNHLYFYWYRQILGQKVEFLVSFYNNEISEKSEIFDDQFSVERPDGSNFTLKIRSTKLEDSAMYFCASSRDRNTGELFFGEGSRLTVL.

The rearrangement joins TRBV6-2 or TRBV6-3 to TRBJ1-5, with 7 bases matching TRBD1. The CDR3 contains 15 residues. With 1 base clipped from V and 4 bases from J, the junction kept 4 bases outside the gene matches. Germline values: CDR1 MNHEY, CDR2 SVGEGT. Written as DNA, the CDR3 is TGTGCCAGCAGTTACTTGGGACAGCTTAATCAGCCCCAGCATTTT. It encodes CASSYLGQLNQPQHF.

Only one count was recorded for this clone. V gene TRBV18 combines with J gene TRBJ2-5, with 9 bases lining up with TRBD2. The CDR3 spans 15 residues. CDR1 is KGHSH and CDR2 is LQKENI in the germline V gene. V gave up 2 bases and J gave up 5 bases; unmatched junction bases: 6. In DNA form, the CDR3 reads TGTGCCAGCTCACCAGGACTAGCGAGCCGGGAGACCCAGTACTTC. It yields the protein CASSPGLASRETQYF.